The 28 T cell receptor beta chains listed next were all sequenced from one sample in a study of early T cells in non-severe SARS-CoV-2 infection. MiXCR, run by TCRdb on the 5' RACE reads, gives a single entry per CDR3 protein. Of tens of thousands of distinct CDR3 sequences listed, 12% are singletons. Specimen: whole blood. These TCRs come from an adult who was a healthcare worker with PCR-confirmed SARS-CoV-2 infection or an uninfected control (not recorded which).

This clonotype has only a few counts. The genes are TRBV24-1 and TRBJ2-1; D gene uncertain. Germline V gene lookup returns CDR1 KGHDR and CDR2 SFDVKD. This CDR3 region has 12 residues. Trimming removed 1 base at V and 15 bases at J, with 12 bases between. CDR3: CATSDLSGRGFF. The DNA for the CDR3 is TGTGCCACCAGTGATTTATCCGGCCGTGGGTTCTTC.

The chain uses TRBV20-1 and TRBJ2-3, with 10 positions matching TRBD2. Germline V CDR1 and CDR2: DFQATT, SNEGSKA (reference sequence). The CDR3 sequence is 18 residues long. The V gene end was trimmed by 6 bases and the J gene end by 1 base; junction bases not matched to a gene: 16. CDR3 DNA: TGCAGTGCCATATCAGGGCTAGCGGGGGCCTTTCGCACAGATACGCAGTATTTT. This gives the protein CSAISGLAGAFRTDTQYF.

In its sample, this clonotype was seen many times. The chain uses TRBV2 and TRBJ1-5; D possibly corresponds to TRBD1 (5 bases). Looked up from germline, CDR1 is SNHLY and CDR2 is FYNNEI. CDR3 length equals 14 residues. V was shortened by 5 bases and J by 7 bases, with 15 bases between the two germline ends. CDR3 region: CASSLTGAAQPQHF. CDR3 in DNA: TGTGCCAGCAGTCTTACAGGAGCTGCACAGCCCCAGCATTTT.

This clonotype was seen repeatedly, ten times or more. The chain links TRBV29-1 to TRBJ2-7; D remains ambiguous. The V gene's germline CDR1 is SQVTM and CDR2 ANQGSEA. With 7 bases removed from V and 5 bases from J, the gap between germline ends came to 18 bases. CDR3 length equals 13 residues. The chain's CDR3 is CSAGPIFGHEQYF. CDR3 nucleotides: TGCAGCGCCGGACCAATTTTTGGGCACGAGCAGTACTTC.

In this sample, this clonotype turned up a few times. The V and J genes are TRBV3-1 and TRBJ2-1; D is unclear. V was pared by 1 base and J by 5 bases, with 9 bases between. The CDR3 is 14 amino acids. CDR1 and CDR2 from the germline V gene are LGHDT and YNNKEL (reference sequence). The CDR3 region has the DNA TGTGCCAGCAGCCAAGGGGCCCTTAACAATGAGCAGTTCTTC. Its protein is CASSQGALNNEQFF.

This clonotype was observed at least ten times. The chain combines TRBV6-5 with TRBJ1-6; possible D gene TRBD1, 5 bases. The CDR3 loop spans 15 amino acids. Germline lookup yields CDR1 MNHEY and CDR2 SVGAGI. Between the trimmed V and J ends, which lost 6 bases and 2 bases, there was a span of 11 bases. The CDR3 protein is CASSQTVTYNSPLHF. CDR3 in DNA: TGTGCCAGCAGCCAGACAGTTACCTATAATTCACCCCTCCACTTT.

This clonotype has just a few counts. This chain uses TRBV11-3 with TRBJ2-1; 9 bases line up with TRBD2. The germline V gene encodes CDR1 SGHNT and CDR2 YENEEA. CDR3 size: 16 residues. Germline trimming cut 6 bases from V and 2 bases from J; bases unmatched to any gene: 8. The CDR3 here is CASSQEVAGAYNEQFF. DNA of the CDR3: TGTGCCAGCAGTCAGGAAGTAGCGGGAGCCTACAATGAGCAGTTCTTC.

This clonotype has more than one count but fewer than ten. The chain has TRBV7-8 and TRBJ1-1; D gene uncertain. Germline CDR1 is SGHVS and CDR2 is FQNEAQ. This CDR3 spans 14 amino acids. The V end was cut by 5 bases, the J end by 1 base, with 11 bases between. CDR3 sequence: CASSITPTNTEAFF. The CDR3 DNA reads as TGTGCCAGCAGCATAACCCCCACGAACACTGAAGCTTTCTTT.

This clonotype was recorded many times. The chain carries TRBV6-2 or TRBV6-3 and TRBJ1-6, with D uncertain. V was cut by 4 bases and J by 15 bases, with 16 bases left in between. Germline V gene data show CDR1 as MNHEY and CDR2 as SVGEGT. The CDR3 totals 13 residues. The CDR3 DNA sequence: TGTGCCAGCAGTTCGGGTCCCGAACACAACCTCCACTTT. This codes for CASSSGPEHNLHF.

The chain links TRBV6-5 to TRBJ1-1, with 7 positions matching TRBD1. Germline V gene data show CDR1 as MNHEY and CDR2 as SVGAGI. This CDR3 contains 13 residues. Unmatched junction bases numbered 7, after V lost 5 bases and J lost 7 bases. Written as DNA, the CDR3 is TGTGCCAGCAGTAATTCCCGGGACAGTGAAGCTTTCTTT. It is translated as CASSNSRDSEAFF.

The chain has TRBV29-1 and TRBJ2-3, with TRBD1 matching over 7 bases. Germline V CDR1 and CDR2: SQVTM, ANQGSEA. This CDR3 contains 15 residues. V lost 4 bases to trimming and J lost 2 bases; unmatched junction nucleotides: 9. This chain's CDR3 is CSVVGDSISTDTQYF. In DNA, the CDR3 is TGCAGCGTTGTAGGGGACAGCATTTCCACAGATACGCAGTATTTT.

Many counts were recorded for this clonotype. The chain employs TRBV7-3 and TRBJ2-2, with 8 bases identical to TRBD2. Germline CDR1 SGHTA, CDR2 FQGTGA. Trimming at V came to 5 bases and at J to 4 bases, leaving 9 bases not matched to a gene. The CDR3 loop spans 16 amino acids. CDR3 nucleotide sequence: TGTGCCAGCAGCCCACTACCGGCGGGAGGCACCGGGGAGCTGTTTTTT. This translates into CASSPLPAGGTGELFF.

This clonotype was seen ten or more times. V is TRBV15 and J is TRBJ2-1; TRBD2 matches at 7 bases. The CDR3 extends over 17 amino acids. The ends lost 3 bases at V and 7 bases at J; junction bases unmatched: 15. Germline V gene lookup returns CDR1 LNHNV and CDR2 YYDKDF (reference sequence). CDR3 region: CATSSNLAADRFNEQFF. The CDR3, as DNA: TGTGCCACCAGCAGCAACCTAGCGGCAGACAGATTTAATGAGCAGTTCTTC. The full variable domain, completed using reference TRBV15 and TRBJ2-1, is DAMVIQNPRYQVTQFGKPVTLSCSQTLNHNVMYWYQQKSSQAPKLLFHYYDKDFNNEADTPDNFQSRRPNTSFCFLDIRSPGLGDTAMYLCATSSNLAADRFNEQFFGPGTRLTVL.

This clonotype was picked up many times. The chain joins TRBV29-1 to TRBJ2-1; 11 bases map to TRBD1. The CDR3 has 14 amino acids. In germline, CDR1 is SQVTM, CDR2 ANQGSEA. Trimming cost V 6 bases and J 8 bases; bases outside gene matches: 9. CDR3 sequence reads: CSVTTGTGGYEQFF. DNA for the CDR3: TGCAGCGTGACGACCGGGACAGGGGGTTATGAGCAGTTCTTC.

The table lists this clonotype with many counts. The V gene is TRBV27, the J gene TRBJ1-2; 12 bases line up with TRBD1. Unmatched junction bases numbered 11, after V lost 10 bases and J lost 8 bases. This CDR3 contains 14 residues. Looked up from germline, CDR1 is MNHEY and CDR2 is SMNVEV (reference sequence). CDR3 amino acids: CATRPGTGGRGYTF. The CDR3 coding sequence is TGTGCCACTAGACCCGGGACAGGGGGCAGAGGCTACACCTTC.

This chain connects TRBV5-1 to TRBJ2-6; no definite D call. CDR1 is SGHRS and CDR2 is YFSETQ in the germline V gene. The V end was cut by 4 bases, the J end by 6 bases, with 11 bases between. The CDR3 spans 14 residues. CDR3 sequence: CASSPAREANVLTF. The CDR3 nucleotides are TGCGCCAGCAGCCCAGCGCGCGAGGCCAACGTCCTGACTTTC.

This clonotype showed up many times. The chain has TRBV6-6 and TRBJ2-7; D gene unclear. The CDR3 is 14 residues long. The germline V and J ends were trimmed by 0 bases and 7 bases, with 13 bases remaining between them. The V gene's germline CDR1 is MNHNY and CDR2 SVGAGI (reference sequence). DNA of the CDR3: TGTGCCAGCAGTTACTCGAAAGGTTCTGGGGAGCAGTACTTC. Translating it yields CASSYSKGSGEQYF.

About this clonotype itself: One end of the junction varies from germline; a read error may be responsible. The chain couples TRBV14 to TRBJ2-7; 8 positions agree with TRBD1. The CDR3 loop spans 15 amino acids. Germline CDR1 SGHDN, CDR2 FVKESK. In DNA, the CDR3 is TGTGCCAGCAACCAAACCACAGGGGGTCCCTACGAGCAGTACTTC. It specifies CASNQTTGGPYEQYF.

This clonotype was recorded many times. The chain is built from TRBV3-1 and TRBJ1-6; D gene unclear. Looked up from germline, CDR1 is LGHDT and CDR2 is YNNKEL (reference sequence). V shed 1 base and J shed 7 bases, with 8 bases lying between them. This CDR3 comprises 14 residues. The DNA for the CDR3 is TGTGCCAGCAGCCAAGGTGGGGAGAATTCACCCCTCCACTTT. Its protein product is CASSQGGENSPLHF.

The V gene is TRBV20-1, the J gene TRBJ2-1; D may match TRBD1 or TRBD2 (6 bases each). The CDR3 has 11 residues. V lost 7 bases and J 9 bases, leaving 13 bases between the germline ends. Per germline, CDR1 DFQATT and CDR2 SNEGSKA (reference sequence). This CDR3 reads CSGGGSTEQFF. CDR3 sequence (DNA): TGCAGTGGAGGGGGGAGTACTGAGCAGTTCTTC.

This clonotype came up many times. The chain recombines TRBV28 with TRBJ2-7; perhaps D is TRBD1 or TRBD2 (5 bases each). Looked up from germline, CDR1 is MDHEN and CDR2 is SYDVKM. The CDR3 runs 12 residues. V lost 5 bases and J 2 bases, leaving 7 bases between the germline ends. In DNA form, the CDR3 reads TGTGCCAGCAGTCAGGGACCCTACGAGCAGTACTTC. Its translation: CASSQGPYEQYF.

This clonotype came up many times. The chain has TRBV20-1 and TRBJ1-5, with D possibly being TRBD1 (6 bases). This CDR3 is 13 amino acids long. Germline V gives CDR1 DFQATT, CDR2 SNEGSKA (reference sequence). V shed 6 bases and J shed 11 bases, with 20 bases lying between them. The CDR3 coding sequence is TGCAGTGCCCAGCGGTCGCAGGGGAGGTCCCAGCATTTT. As protein: CSAQRSQGRSQHF.

Many counts were recorded for this clonotype. The rearrangement links TRBV4-1 to TRBJ1-5, with TRBD1 identical over 9 bases. The CDR3 spans 19 residues. V trimming: 5 bases; J trimming: 0 bases; junction bases outside the gene matches: 14. The germline V gene encodes CDR1 MGHRA and CDR2 YSYEKL. CDR3 sequence reads: CASSTRQGQGTNSNQPQHF. The DNA of the CDR3 is TGCGCCAGCAGCACACGGCAGGGACAGGGAACGAATAGCAATCAGCCCCAGCATTTT.

This clonotype has at least ten counts. This chain connects TRBV29-1 to TRBJ2-7; D call uncertain. The CDR3 has 11 amino acids. CDR1 SQVTM and CDR2 ANQGSEA come from the germline V gene. The germline V and J ends were trimmed by 6 bases and 4 bases, with 10 bases remaining between them. The CDR3 spells CSVRELYEQYF. The CDR3 DNA sequence: TGCAGCGTCCGAGAATTATACGAGCAGTACTTC.

This clonotype was observed at least ten times. This rearrangement joins TRBV14 to TRBJ1-2; D not certain. This CDR3 contains 14 residues. V was cut by 0 bases and J by 4 bases, with 9 bases left in between. Germline V CDR1 and CDR2: SGHDN, FVKESK. CDR3 DNA sequence: TGTGCCAGCAGCCAAGACAGGTTGCGCTATGGCTACACCTTC. Its translation is CASSQDRLRYGYTF.

This clonotype was detected only a few times. This sequence joins TRBV2 and TRBJ2-3, with D possibly being TRBD1 or TRBD2 (5 bases each). Germline V gives CDR1 SNHLY, CDR2 FYNNEI. This CDR3 is built from 14 residues. V was trimmed by 8 bases and J by 2 bases, leaving 14 bases between them. This chain's CDR3 is CASVGGRVTDTQYF. In nucleotides, the CDR3 is TGTGCCAGCGTCGGAGGCAGGGTCACAGATACGCAGTATTTT.

This clonotype was seen at least ten times. The chain joins TRBV4-1 to TRBJ2-7; 7 bases fit TRBD1. The V gene end was trimmed by 1 base and the J gene end by 4 bases; junction bases not matched to a gene: 7. From germline, CDR1 is MGHRA and CDR2 YSYEKL. The CDR3 runs 15 residues. The CDR3 DNA follows: TGCGCCAGCAGCCAAGTTCCGGGACAGACTTACGAGCAGTACTTC. Translated: CASSQVPGQTYEQYF.

This clonotype was counted at least ten times. This chain uses TRBV5-5 with TRBJ1-4; 9 bases are shared with TRBD1. Trimming cost V 5 bases and J 7 bases; bases outside gene matches: 9. Per germline, CDR1 SGHKS and CDR2 YYEKEE (reference sequence). CDR3 size: 15 residues. CDR3 sequence reads: CASRESGTGREKLFF. In DNA form, the CDR3 reads TGTGCCAGCAGGGAGTCCGGGACAGGGCGTGAAAAACTGTTTTTT.